The text below deals with one TCR beta chain. Primers for the PCR totalled 60 Vbeta and 13 Jbeta. Measured with immunoSEQ multiplex PCR; TCRdb has only the in-frame clones, and not every one. The sample lists about 120,000 clones; approximately 81% were seen once. Trimming took off 4 bases at V and 0 bases at J, with 13 bases between the two ends. The CDR3 loop spans 15 amino acids. Germline assignment: CDR1 MNHNS and CDR2 SASEGT. The record originates from a study of cytomegalovirus exposure and HLA in healthy donors. The rearrangement uses TRBV6-1 and TRBJ2-7; TRBD1 is a possible D gene (5 bases). The source of this sequence is a woman between 40 and 55 years old in good health and CMV-seronegative. The specimen sequenced was PBMCs. The CDR3 DNA is TGTGCCAGCAGTGTAGAGACAGTGACCTCCTACGAGCAGTACTTC. This encodes CASSVETVTSYEQYF.